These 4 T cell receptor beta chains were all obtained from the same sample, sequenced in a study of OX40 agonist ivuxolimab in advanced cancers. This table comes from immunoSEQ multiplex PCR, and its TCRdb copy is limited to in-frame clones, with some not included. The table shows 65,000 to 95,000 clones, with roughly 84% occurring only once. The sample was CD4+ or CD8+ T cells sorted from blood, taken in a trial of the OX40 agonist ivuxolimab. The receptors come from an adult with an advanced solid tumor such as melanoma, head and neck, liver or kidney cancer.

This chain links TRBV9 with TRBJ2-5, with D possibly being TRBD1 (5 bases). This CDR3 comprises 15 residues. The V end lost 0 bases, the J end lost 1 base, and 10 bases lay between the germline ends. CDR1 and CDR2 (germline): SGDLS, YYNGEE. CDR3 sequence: CASSVAIDSQETQYF. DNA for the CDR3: TGTGCCAGCAGCGTAGCTATCGACAGCCAAGAGACCCAGTACTTC.

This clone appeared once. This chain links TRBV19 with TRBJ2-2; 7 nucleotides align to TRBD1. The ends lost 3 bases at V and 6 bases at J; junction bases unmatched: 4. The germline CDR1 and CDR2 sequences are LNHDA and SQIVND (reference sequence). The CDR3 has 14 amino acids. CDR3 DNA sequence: TGTGCCAGTAGTATGACAGGGCAATCCGGGGAGCTGTTTTTT. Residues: CASSMTGQSGELFF.

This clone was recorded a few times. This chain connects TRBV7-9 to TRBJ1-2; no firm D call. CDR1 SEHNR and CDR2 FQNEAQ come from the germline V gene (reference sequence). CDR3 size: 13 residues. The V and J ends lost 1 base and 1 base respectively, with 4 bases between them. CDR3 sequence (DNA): TGTGCCAGCAGCTTAGACAGTAACTATGGCTACACCTTC. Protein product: CASSLDSNYGYTF.

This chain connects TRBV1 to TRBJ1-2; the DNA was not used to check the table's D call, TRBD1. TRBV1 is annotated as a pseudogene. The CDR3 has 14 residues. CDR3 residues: CTSRNTHRGYGYTF. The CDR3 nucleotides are TGCACCAGCAGGAACACACATAGGGGGTATGGCTACACCTTC.